The present T cell receptor (beta chain) was sequenced within a study of PD-L1 blockade in urothelial cancer. Study in general: Treatment start was followed by blood analysis at 3 weeks (second dose) and again at 6 weeks.

Spiking each PCR with synthetic TCR analog templates was performed. Produced via immunoSEQ multiplex PCR; TCRdb's table is partial and in-frame only. The table lists tens of thousands of clones, approximately 80% of them singletons. The germline V gene has CDR1 LNHDA and CDR2 SQIVND (reference sequence). The trim removed 9 bases at V and 1 base at J, leaving 3 bases unmatched. The CDR3 loop spans 14 amino acids. The sequence was collected from a man between 65 and 80 years old with urothelial cancer. This sample comprised PBMCs, obtained around atezolizumab (anti-PD-L1) treatment. The rearrangement links TRBV19 to TRBJ2-6, with TRBD1 identical over 7 bases. The CDR3 reads CASTGESGANVLTF. DNA of the CDR3: TGTGCCAGCACAGGGGAATCTGGGGCCAACGTCCTGACTTTC.